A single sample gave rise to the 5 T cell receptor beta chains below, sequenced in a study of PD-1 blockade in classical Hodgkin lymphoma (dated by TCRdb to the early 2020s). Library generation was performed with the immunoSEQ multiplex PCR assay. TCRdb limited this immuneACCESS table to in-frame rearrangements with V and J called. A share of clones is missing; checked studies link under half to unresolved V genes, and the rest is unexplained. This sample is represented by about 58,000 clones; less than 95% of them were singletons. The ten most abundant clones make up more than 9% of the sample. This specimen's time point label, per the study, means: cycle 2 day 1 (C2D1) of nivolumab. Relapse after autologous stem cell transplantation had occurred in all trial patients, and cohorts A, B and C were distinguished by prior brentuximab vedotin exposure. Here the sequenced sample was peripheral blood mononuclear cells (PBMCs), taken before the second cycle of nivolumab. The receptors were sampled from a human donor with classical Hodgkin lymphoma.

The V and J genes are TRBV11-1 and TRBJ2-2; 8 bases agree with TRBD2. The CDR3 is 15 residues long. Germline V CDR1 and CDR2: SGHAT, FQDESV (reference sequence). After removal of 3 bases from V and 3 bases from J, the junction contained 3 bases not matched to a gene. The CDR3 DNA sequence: TGTGCCAGCAGCTTCGCTAGCGGGCACACCGGGGAGCTGTTTTTT. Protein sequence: CASSFASGHTGELFF.

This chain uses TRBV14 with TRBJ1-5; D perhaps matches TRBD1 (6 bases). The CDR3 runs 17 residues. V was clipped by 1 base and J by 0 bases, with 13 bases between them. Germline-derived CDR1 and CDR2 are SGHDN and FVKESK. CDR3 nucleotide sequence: TGTGCCAGCAGCCAAGGCAGGGGAGGACATAGCAATCAGCCCCAGCATTTT. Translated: CASSQGRGGHSNQPQHF.

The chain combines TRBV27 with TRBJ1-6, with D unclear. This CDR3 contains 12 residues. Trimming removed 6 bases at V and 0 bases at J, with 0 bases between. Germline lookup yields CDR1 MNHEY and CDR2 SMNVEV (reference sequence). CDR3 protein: CASSSYNSPLHF. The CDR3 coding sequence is TGTGCCAGCAGCTCCTATAATTCACCCCTCCACTTT.

CDR3 sequence: CASSLVLVAAPNEKLFF. In DNA form, the CDR3 reads TGTGCCAGCAGCTTAGTACTTGTGGCAGCCCCCAATGAAAAACTGTTTTTT. The rearrangement uses TRBV7-9 and TRBJ1-4; no clear D. Germline CDR1 reads SEHNR; CDR2 reads FQNEAQ (reference sequence). The CDR3 runs 17 residues. Trimming took 1 base from V and 5 from J, leaving 17 bases between them. The full variable domain, completed using reference TRBV7-9 and TRBJ1-4, is DTGVSQNPRHKITKRGQNVTFRCDPISEHNRLYWYRQTLGQGPEFLTYFQNEAQLEKSRLLSDRFSAERPKGSFSTLEIQRTEQGDSAMYLCASSLVLVAAPNEKLFFGSGTQLSVL.

CDR3 DNA sequence: TGTGCCAGCAGTCTAGATAGCCGGGACAGGATCTATGGCTACACCTTC. Encoded protein: CASSLDSRDRIYGYTF. V is TRBV27 and J is TRBJ1-2; 8 bases line up with TRBD1. V lost 5 bases, J lost 4 bases, and 12 bases stayed unmatched. The germline gives CDR1 MNHEY, CDR2 SMNVEV (reference sequence). The CDR3 spans 16 residues.